This T cell receptor (beta chain) was captured by sequencing in a study of metastatic and nonmetastatic thyroid tumors. Study context: Repertoire comparison spanned blood and tumor or nodule tissue of malignant and benign thyroid patients.

Thyroid surgery took place with no prior treatment in any patient. Methods used by the authors: Differences in CDR3 between clinicopathological groups were drawn on to build a classifier intended to discriminate distant-metastatic papillary thyroid cancer patients. TCRdb recomputed clones from the PCR reads via MiXCR. The V and J calls and clone size are TCRdb's, not the authors'. In the table there are fewer than 30,000 clones, about 16% of which are singletons. Study-level findings and limits: Versus benign nodules, malignant thyroid tumors reportedly had significantly higher TCR beta diversity, in blood and tumor.

V was shortened by 10 bases and J by 4 bases, with 19 bases between the two germline ends. Germline CDR1 reads MDHEN; CDR2 reads SYDVKM. The CDR3 covers 14 residues. This clone was found a few times. Its specificity is unknown. The source material was blood. This clonotype was obtained from a female donor with papillary thyroid cancer or a benign thyroid nodule (not recorded which). Some clones in this sample may be carry-over from other donors' samples. The chain uses TRBV28 and TRBJ1-2; D not resolved. CDR3 DNA sequence: TGTGCCATCACCCACCCGGTGTGGGGCTATGGCTACACCTTC. Residues: CAITHPVWGYGYTF.